The 6 T cell receptor beta chains below come from one sample, sequenced in a study of T cells after yellow fever vaccination. MiXCR, run by TCRdb on the 5' RACE reads, gives a single entry per CDR3 protein. The top ten hold roughly a third of the sample, which has more than 55,000 distinct CDR3 sequences, 7.4% seen once. The sequencing used CD8+ T cells sorted from PBMCs, collected 15 days after the yellow fever booster vaccination. All receptors come from a man aged 30-40 years who received the YFV17D yellow fever vaccine.

There are many counts of this clonotype. Written as DNA, the CDR3 is TGCAGCGTGGGTCCTAGCGGGACCTACAATGAGCAGTTCTTC. This encodes CSVGPSGTYNEQFF. The chain joins TRBV29-1 to TRBJ2-1; 9 nucleotides line up with TRBD2. Germline V CDR1 and CDR2: SQVTM, ANQGSEA. This CDR3 has 14 residues. Trimming at V came to 6 bases and at J to 2 bases, leaving 5 bases not matched to a gene.

This clonotype was detected many times. The CDR3 DNA reads as TGTGCCAGCAGCTCCGTGTACCAAGAGACCCAGTACTTC. This gives the protein CASSSVYQETQYF. The chain employs TRBV7-8 and TRBJ2-5, with D unresolved. Trimming took 4 bases from V and 0 from J, leaving 6 bases between them. CDR1 is SGHVS, CDR2 FQNEAQ, per germline. The CDR3 runs 13 residues.

This clonotype was observed a few times. The genes are TRBV6-1 and TRBJ2-7, with TRBD2 matching 9 bases. With 6 bases clipped from V and 3 bases from J, the junction kept 9 bases outside the gene matches. Germline assignment: CDR1 MNHNS and CDR2 SASEGT. This CDR3 comprises 15 residues. The CDR3 bases are TGTGCCAGCAGCTCCCGACTAGCGGAGGGCTACGAGCAGTACTTC. Translation gives CASSSRLAEGYEQYF.

This clonotype appeared a few times. The V call is TRBV29-1, the J call TRBJ1-1; tentatively, D is TRBD1 (5 bases). The CDR3 is 12 residues long. Trimming shortened V by 6 bases and J by 1 base, and 9 bases separated the two germline ends. Germline lookup yields CDR1 SQVTM and CDR2 ANQGSEA. CDR3 sequence (DNA): TGCAGCGTATCTCAGGGGAACACTGAAGCTTTCTTT. Its translation is CSVSQGNTEAFF.

This clonotype appeared many times. The V gene is TRBV9, the J gene TRBJ2-1; D uncertain. The V and J ends lost 4 bases and 9 bases respectively, with 11 bases between them. Germline values: CDR1 SGDLS, CDR2 YYNGEE. The CDR3 is 12 residues long. DNA for the CDR3: TGTGCCAGCAGCCCCCAGTTGGGTGAGCAGTTCTTC. Its protein is CASSPQLGEQFF. Filled out from reference TRBV9 and TRBJ2-1, the complete variable domain reads DSGVTQTPKHLITATGQRVTLRCSPRSGDLSVYWYQQSLDQGLQFLIQYYNGEERAKGNILERFSAQQFPDLHSELNLSSLELGDSALYFCASSPQLGEQFFGPGTRLTVL.

This clonotype was recorded many times. CDR3 nucleotide sequence: TGTGCCAGCAGGCCCTTTCAGGGCGGGGGGACCGGGGAGCTGTTTTTT. Translation gives CASRPFQGGGTGELFF. The chain combines TRBV27 with TRBJ2-2; 8 bases line up with TRBD2. Germline V CDR1 and CDR2: MNHEY, SMNVEV (reference sequence). This CDR3 comprises 16 residues. Germline trimming cut 6 bases from V and 5 bases from J; bases unmatched to any gene: 11.